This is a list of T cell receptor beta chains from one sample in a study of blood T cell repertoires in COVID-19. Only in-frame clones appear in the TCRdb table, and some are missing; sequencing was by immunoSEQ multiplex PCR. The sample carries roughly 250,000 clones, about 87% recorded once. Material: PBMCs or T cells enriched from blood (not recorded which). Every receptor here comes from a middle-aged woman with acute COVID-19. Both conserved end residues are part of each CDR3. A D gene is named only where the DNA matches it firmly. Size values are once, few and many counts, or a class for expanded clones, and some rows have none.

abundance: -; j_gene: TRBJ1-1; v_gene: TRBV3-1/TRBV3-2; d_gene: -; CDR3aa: CASRQGAISEAFF; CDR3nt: TGTGCCAGCAGACAGGGAGCTATCTCTGAAGCTTTCTTT
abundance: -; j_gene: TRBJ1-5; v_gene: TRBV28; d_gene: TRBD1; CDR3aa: CASSLWAVLGQYNQPQHF; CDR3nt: TGTGCCAGCAGTTTATGGGCCGTTTTGGGACAGTACAATCAGCCCCAGCATTTT
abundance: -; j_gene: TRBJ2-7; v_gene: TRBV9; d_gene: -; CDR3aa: CASSVAGTQGHEQYF; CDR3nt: TGTGCCAGCAGCGTAGCTGGGACCCAGGGGCACGAGCAGTACTTC
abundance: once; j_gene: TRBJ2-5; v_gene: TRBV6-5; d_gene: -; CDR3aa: CASSHLTGLETQYF; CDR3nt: TGTGCCAGCAGTCACTTGACAGGCCTGGAGACCCAGTACTTC
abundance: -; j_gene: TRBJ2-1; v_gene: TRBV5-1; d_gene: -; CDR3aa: CASSLEGAPYNEQFF; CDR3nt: TGCGCCAGCAGCTTGGAGGGAGCTCCCTACAATGAGCAGTTCTTC
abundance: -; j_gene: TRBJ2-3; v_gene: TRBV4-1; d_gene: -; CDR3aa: CASSQEGAGNPDTQYF; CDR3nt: TGCGCCAGCAGCCAAGAGGGGGCAGGGAATCCAGATACGCAGTATTTT
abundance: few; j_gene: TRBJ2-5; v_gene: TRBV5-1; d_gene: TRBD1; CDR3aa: CASSISGTGHGTQYF; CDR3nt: TGCGCCAGCAGCATCTCCGGGACAGGTCATGGGACCCAGTACTTC
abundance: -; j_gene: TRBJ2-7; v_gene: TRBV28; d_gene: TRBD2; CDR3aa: CASSFPSGRPRYEQYF; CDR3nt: TGTGCCAGCAGTTTTCCTAGCGGGAGACCCAGATACGAGCAGTACTTC
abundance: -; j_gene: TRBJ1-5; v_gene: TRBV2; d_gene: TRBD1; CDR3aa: CASRPGTDPSYQPQHF; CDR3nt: TGTGCCAGCAGACCCGGGACAGACCCTTCTTATCAGCCCCAGCATTTT
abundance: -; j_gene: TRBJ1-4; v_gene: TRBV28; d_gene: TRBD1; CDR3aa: CASRSAGTANEKLFF; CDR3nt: TGTGCCAGCCGTTCGGCCGGGACAGCTAATGAAAAACTGTTTTTT
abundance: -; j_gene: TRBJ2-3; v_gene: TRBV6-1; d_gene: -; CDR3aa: CASSDTGTDTQYF; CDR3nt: TGTGCCAGCAGTGACACAGGGACAGATACGCAGTATTTT